This TCR beta chain derives from a study of T cells in Graves' hyperthyroidism and ophthalmopathy. General study points: A 13 V-J signature model discriminated ophthalmopathy versus stable hyperthyroidism.

This CDR3 comprises 16 residues. Between the trimmed V and J ends, which lost 0 bases and 3 bases, there was a span of 14 bases. The germline V gene has CDR1 LGHDT and CDR2 YNNKEL (reference sequence). The patients, who ranged from 18 to 65 in age, presented with newly diagnosed hyperthyroidism lasting under 2 months. This clonotype has ten or more counts. Its antigen is still unknown. RNA transcripts served as the template for amplifying TCR beta CDR3 regions. Initially, a first-round RT-PCR of the TCR CDR3 employed the HTBI primer set. Each CDR3 protein is one row after TCRdb ran MiXCR on the multiplex PCR reads. The data show a few hundred thousand distinct CDR3 sequences, with roughly 15% seen just once and 5% to 6% held by the top ten.

Sequences were obtained from blood. The V gene is TRBV3-1, the J gene TRBJ1-1, with D uncertain. The receptor's source is a woman younger than 30 with Graves' hyperthyroidism. CDR3 DNA sequence: TGTGCCAGCAGCCAAGATAAATGGTCGGCCTACACTGAAGCTTTCTTT. Encoded protein: CASSQDKWSAYTEAFF.